Sequencing of this T cell receptor beta chain was carried out in a study of radiotherapy plus CTLA-4 blockade in lung cancer. About the research overall: Among all patients, about 19% showed objective responses, while roughly 31% had disease control.

V lost 0 bases to trimming and J lost 7 bases, with 11 bases between them. In germline, CDR1 is SGHRS, CDR2 YFSETQ. The CDR3 loop spans 14 amino acids. This clone appeared a few times. Antigen specificity is unknown. Generated by immunoSEQ multiplex PCR, the TCRdb table keeps only in-frame clones and is missing some. The sample consists of some 51,000 clones, 60% to 80% of them appearing once. Patients in the study, people with chemo-refractory metastatic non-small-cell lung cancer, received focal radiation plus ipilimumab CTLA-4 blockade. The study's findings and limits: Reports identified early blood T cell clone dynamics, with interferon-beta, as the best response predictor. In blood, tumor-derived TCR clones expanded after radiotherapy plus ipilimumab.

This clonotype was sampled from a human donor with non-small cell lung cancer whose response to radiotherapy plus ipilimumab could not be evaluated. The sample was peripheral blood, taken from a patient treated with radiotherapy plus ipilimumab. This chain connects TRBV5-1 to TRBJ1-5; D call uncertain. As DNA, the CDR3 is TGCGCCAGCAGCTTGGAGCGGCCCGAGCAGCCCCAGCATTTT. As protein: CASSLERPEQPQHF. The complete variable domain, with remaining parts taken from reference TRBV5-1 and TRBJ1-5, reads KAGVTQTPRYLIKTRGQQVTLSCSPISGHRSVSWYQQTPGQGLQFLFEYFSETQRNKGNFPGRFSGRQFSNSRSEMNVSTLELGDSALYLCASSLERPEQPQHFGDGTRLSIL.